This T cell receptor beta chain was obtained from a study of blood T cell repertoires in COVID-19. Study at large: The study drew acute and convalescent COVID-19 samples from the United States, Italy and Spain.

The CDR3 contains 15 residues. V was shortened by 3 bases and J by 0 bases, with 7 bases between the two germline ends. Germline-derived CDR1 and CDR2 are SGDLS and YYNGEE. Authors' methods: The authors estimated nucleated cell counts from reference gene primer amplification. Libraries were prepared by immunoSEQ multiplex PCR; TCRdb keeps only in-frame clonotypes and omits some of them. The D gene and trimming were derived from the DNA, and the V and J assignments and clone size from that table. This table holds roughly 240,000 clones, 85% to 90% found once. The study recruited people aged about 18 to 90 years across 24 US areas. Membership in each cohort depended on participant-reported clinical history.

The receptor was derived from a man aged 45 to 65 who had been exposed to COVID-19. This chain joins TRBV9 and TRBJ1-6; D is ambiguous. Sequenced input: PBMCs or T cells enriched from blood (not recorded which). The CDR3, as DNA: TGTGCCAGCAGCGCAGCGAGCTCCTATAATTCACCCCTCCACTTT. It is translated as CASSAASSYNSPLHF.